This T cell receptor (beta chain) was identified during a study of T cell repertoires in cytomegalovirus infection. In the study overall: In public TCR beta signatures, there were indications of both CMV infection and matching HLA type.

TCRdb called the reads again in MiXCR, with one record for every CDR3 protein. The profile covers 300,000 to 400,000 distinct CDR3 sequences, with around 25% appearing a single time and 13% taken by the ten largest. The V and J ends lost 6 bases and 8 bases respectively, with 16 bases between them. The CDR3 spans 13 residues. Germline CDR1 LNHDA, CDR2 SQIVND (reference sequence). In its sample, this clonotype was seen once. What it binds is not known. Regarding the study as a whole: The response measured ex vivo was dominated by TCR beta clonotypes (HLA-C-restricted and CMV-specific).

This sample comprised cultured PBMCs, obtained from culture after CMV antigen stimulation. The receptor was isolated from a human donor in good health (CMV status not recorded). Some clones in this sample may be carry-over from other donors' samples. V gene TRBV19 combines with J gene TRBJ1-2; D possibly corresponds to TRBD1 (6 bases). The CDR3 reads CASSDPGDLGYTF. DNA of the CDR3: TGTGCCAGTAGCGACCCAGGGGATTTGGGCTACACCTTC.